This TCR beta chain was profiled in a study of CD8 T cells in Susac syndrome. The CDR3 runs to 16 residues. The germline V and J ends were trimmed by 4 bases and 2 bases, with 15 bases remaining between them. The germline CDR1 and CDR2 sequences are MNHEY and SVGEGT. The multiple sclerosis controls comprised treatment-naive patients whose relapsing-remitting disease was stable or active. RNA in amounts of about 0.45 to 1 ug was reverse transcribed with random hexamers. Across 54 Vbeta and 13 Jbeta, immunoSEQ multiplex PCR amplified TCR beta CDR3. TCRdb reanalysed the immunoSEQ multiplex PCR reads using MiXCR and keeps one entry per CDR3 protein. The table shows 170,000 or so distinct CDR3 sequences, with 90% to 95% occurring only once.

This TCR was recovered from a human donor with multiple sclerosis. The specimen was CD4+ T cells from PBMCs. The chain joins TRBV6-2 or TRBV6-3 to TRBJ1-5; no clear D gene. The CDR3 loop reads CASSSRTAVGNQPQHF. The CDR3 region has the DNA TGTGCCAGCAGTTCCAGGACGGCCGTGGGCAATCAGCCCCAGCATTTT.